A selection of T cell receptor beta chains follows, all from one sample in a study of blood T cell repertoires in COVID-19. Clones were read by immunoSEQ multiplex PCR, and TCRdb kept only the in-frame ones, dropping some. The table shows roughly 180,000 clones, with roughly 84% occurring only once. Source material: peripheral blood. The source of these receptors is a woman aged 50 to 60 with COVID-19, enrolled during active disease. The CDR3 runs from the conserved cysteine through the conserved F or W. Fields, in order: CDR3 protein, CDR3 DNA, D gene, V gene, clone size, J gene. A D gene is named only where the DNA matches it firmly. Clone size is shown for a subset of rows, as once, few, many or a class of expanded clone.

CDR3: CASSFGTGGANTEAFF
DNA: TGTGCCAGCAGCTTTGGGACAGGGGGCGCGAACACTGAAGCTTTCTTT
D: TRBD1
V: TRBV7-9
size: .
J: TRBJ1-1

CDR3: CASSLGGRGPTDTQYF
DNA: TGTGCCAGCAGCTTAGGAGGGCGGGGCCCTACAGATACGCAGTATTTT
D: .
V: TRBV7-2
size: .
J: TRBJ2-3

CDR3: CASSLAGGTYNEQFF
DNA: TGTGCCAGCAGCTTGGCGGGCGGGACTTACAATGAGCAGTTCTTC
D: .
V: TRBV5-5
size: once
J: TRBJ2-1

CDR3: CASSQAGQGDSPLHF
DNA: TGCGCCAGCAGCCAAGCAGGACAGGGGGATTCACCCCTCCACTTT
D: TRBD1
V: TRBV4-1
size: few
J: TRBJ1-6

CDR3: CASSLGLDYNEQFF
DNA: TGTGCCAGCAGCCTCGGACTTGACTACAATGAGCAGTTCTTC
D: .
V: TRBV7-2
size: once
J: TRBJ2-1

CDR3: CASRRSGYQETQYF
DNA: TGTGCCTCCCGGAGGAGCGGTTACCAAGAGACCCAGTACTTC
D: .
V: TRBV3-1/TRBV3-2
size: .
J: TRBJ2-5

CDR3: CASSSGDGSSYNEQFF
DNA: TGTGCCAGCAGCTCTGGGGACGGGAGCTCCTACAATGAGCAGTTCTTC
D: .
V: TRBV11-1
size: .
J: TRBJ2-1

CDR3: CASSLWTGENIQYF
DNA: TGTGCCAGCAGCTTATGGACAGGGGAAAACATTCAGTACTTC
D: TRBD1
V: TRBV11-2
size: .
J: TRBJ2-4

CDR3: CASRVRTGDTEAFF
DNA: TGTGCCAGCAGAGTCCGGACAGGGGACACTGAAGCTTTCTTT
D: TRBD1
V: TRBV6-5
size: .
J: TRBJ1-1

CDR3: CASSRGVPLEKLFF
DNA: TGCGCCAGCAGCCGGGGAGTTCCCCTTGAAAAACTGTTTTTT
D: .
V: TRBV4-1
size: .
J: TRBJ1-4

CDR3: CAWRNGAGANVLTF
DNA: TGTGCCTGGAGAAACGGGGCTGGGGCCAACGTCCTGACTTTC
D: .
V: TRBV30
size: many
J: TRBJ2-6

CDR3: CASSLYTAYNEQFF
DNA: TGTGCCAGCAGCCTGTACACAGCCTACAATGAGCAGTTCTTC
D: .
V: TRBV3-1/TRBV3-2
size: .
J: TRBJ2-1

CDR3: CASSSGSTDTQYF
DNA: TGTGCCAGCAGCTCAGGAAGCACAGATACGCAGTATTTT
D: .
V: TRBV28
size: .
J: TRBJ2-3

CDR3: CASSREGGPMNTEAFF
DNA: TGTGCCAGTAGTAGGGAGGGGGGCCCCATGAACACTGAAGCTTTCTTT
D: .
V: TRBV19
size: .
J: TRBJ1-1

CDR3: CATSDFRGSETQYF
DNA: TGTGCCACCAGTGATTTCCGGGGATCTGAGACCCAGTACTTC
D: .
V: TRBV24-1
size: .
J: TRBJ2-5

CDR3: CASSHHSDGGNSPLHF
DNA: TGTGCCAGCAGCCACCATTCGGACGGGGGAAATTCACCCCTCCACTTT
D: .
V: TRBV14
size: .
J: TRBJ1-6

CDR3: CASTTGTYGYTF
DNA: TGTGCCAGCACTACAGGGACCTATGGCTACACCTTC
D: .
V: TRBV12-3/TRBV12-4
size: .
J: TRBJ1-2

CDR3: CASSSVRGETQYF
DNA: TGTGCCAGCAGCTCGGTGAGGGGGGAGACCCAGTACTTC
D: .
V: TRBV11-2
size: once
J: TRBJ2-5

CDR3: CASSGQGLSNYGYTF
DNA: TGTGCCAGCAGTGGACAGGGGCTTAGTAACTATGGCTACACCTTC
D: TRBD1
V: TRBV28
size: .
J: TRBJ1-2

CDR3: CATSDPGTSGGHQETQYF
DNA: TGTGCCACCAGTGACCCCGGGACTAGCGGGGGGCACCAAGAGACCCAGTACTTC
D: TRBD2
V: TRBV24-1
size: .
J: TRBJ2-5

CDR3: CASSYEGRGYTF
DNA: TGTGCCAGCAGTTACGAGGGAAGAGGCTACACCTTC
D: .
V: TRBV6-5
size: once
J: TRBJ1-2

CDR3: CASSLRTGSQETQYF
DNA: TGTGCCAGCAGCCTTAGGACAGGGTCCCAAGAGACCCAGTACTTC
D: TRBD1
V: TRBV3-1/TRBV3-2
size: .
J: TRBJ2-5

CDR3: CASSYQGFNQPQHF
DNA: TGTGCCAGCAGTTACCAGGGCTTTAATCAGCCCCAGCATTTT
D: .
V: TRBV6-2/TRBV6-3
size: .
J: TRBJ1-5

CDR3: CSVLRDRSGTLHF
DNA: TGCAGCGTACTCCGGGACAGGAGTGGTACCCTCCACTTT
D: TRBD1
V: TRBV29-1
size: .
J: TRBJ1-6

CDR3: CASSLVTSGGRPRYF
DNA: TGTGCCAGCAGCTTGGTGACTAGCGGGGGGCGACCCCGGTACTTC
D: TRBD2
V: TRBV5-6
size: .
J: TRBJ2-7

CDR3: CASSGVASGAGAQYF
DNA: TGTGCCAGCAGTGGGGTGGCTAGCGGGGCAGGGGCCCAGTACTTC
D: TRBD2
V: TRBV2
size: .
J: TRBJ2-5

CDR3: CASSSLYRTSGNTDTQYF
DNA: TGTGCCAGCAGCTCTCTATACCGGACTAGCGGTAACACAGATACGCAGTATTTT
D: TRBD2
V: TRBV7-2
size: .
J: TRBJ2-3

CDR3: CASSELFGDSPLHF
DNA: TGTGCCAGCAGTGAATTGTTCGGAGATTCACCCCTCCACTTT
D: .
V: TRBV25-1
size: once
J: TRBJ1-6

CDR3: CASSPNRGTNEKLFF
DNA: TGTGCCAGCAGCCCGAACAGGGGCACGAATGAAAAACTGTTTTTT
D: TRBD1
V: TRBV5-8
size: once
J: TRBJ1-4

CDR3: CASSQERVATNEKLFF
DNA: TGTGCCAGCAGCCAAGAGAGAGTTGCAACTAATGAAAAACTGTTTTTT
D: .
V: TRBV4-2
size: .
J: TRBJ1-4

CDR3: CASSPPGTGRNTEAFF
DNA: TGTGCCAGCTCACCCCCCGGGACAGGGCGGAACACTGAAGCTTTCTTT
D: TRBD1
V: TRBV18
size: .
J: TRBJ1-1

CDR3: CASSSTEGYGNSPLHF
DNA: TGCGCCAGCAGCTCAACGGAGGGCTATGGGAATTCACCCCTCCACTTT
D: .
V: TRBV4-1
size: once
J: TRBJ1-6

CDR3: CASSSGGTHNSPLHF
DNA: TGTGCCAGCAGTTCAGGAGGCACTCATAATTCACCCCTCCACTTT
D: .
V: TRBV28
size: .
J: TRBJ1-6

CDR3: CASSLGTGPSNYGYTF
DNA: TGCGCCAGCAGCCTCGGGACAGGCCCTTCTAACTATGGCTACACCTTC
D: TRBD1
V: TRBV4-3
size: .
J: TRBJ1-2

CDR3: CASSAQGVSTDTQYF
DNA: TGCGCCAGCAGCGCACAGGGCGTAAGCACAGATACGCAGTATTTT
D: .
V: TRBV5-1
size: .
J: TRBJ2-3

CDR3: CASTQIGQGWGYTF
DNA: TGTGCCAGCACTCAAATTGGCCAGGGCTGGGGCTACACCTTC
D: .
V: TRBV28
size: .
J: TRBJ1-2

CDR3: CATSRDHLGPGIYEQYF
DNA: TGTGCCACCAGCAGAGATCATTTGGGGCCAGGGATTTACGAGCAGTACTTC
D: .
V: TRBV15
size: .
J: TRBJ2-7

CDR3: CASSLDGQGGSPLHF
DNA: TGTGCCAGCAGCTTAGATGGACAGGGAGGTTCACCCCTCCACTTT
D: TRBD1
V: TRBV7-3
size: .
J: TRBJ1-6

CDR3: CASSFVAGGSDTQYF
DNA: TGTGCCAGCAGCTTTGTAGCGGGGGGTTCAGATACGCAGTATTTT
D: TRBD2
V: TRBV5-4
size: .
J: TRBJ2-3

CDR3: CASSPISGPYNEQFF
DNA: TGTGCCAGCAGCCCCATTAGCGGGCCGTACAATGAGCAGTTCTTC
D: TRBD2
V: TRBV7-8
size: .
J: TRBJ2-1

CDR3: CASSPGTSWDEQFF
DNA: TGTGCCAGCAGCCCAGGGACTAGTTGGGATGAGCAGTTCTTC
D: TRBD2
V: TRBV5-4
size: .
J: TRBJ2-1

CDR3: CASSLGVGDRAYNEQFF
DNA: TGTGCCAGCAGCTTAGGAGTAGGGGACAGGGCCTACAATGAGCAGTTCTTC
D: TRBD1
V: TRBV7-9
size: once
J: TRBJ2-1

CDR3: CASSPQGQGAGETQYF
DNA: TGTGCCAGCTCACCCCAGGGACAGGGGGCTGGGGAGACCCAGTACTTC
D: TRBD1
V: TRBV18
size: .
J: TRBJ2-5

CDR3: CASSLAPLGSYNEQFF
DNA: TGTGCCAGCAGCTTAGCGCCGCTCGGCTCCTACAATGAGCAGTTCTTC
D: .
V: TRBV7-8
size: .
J: TRBJ2-1

CDR3: CASGEQGIQETQYF
DNA: TGCGCCAGCGGTGAACAGGGGATCCAAGAGACCCAGTACTTC
D: TRBD1
V: TRBV5-1
size: few
J: TRBJ2-5

CDR3: CASSRNGQGATEAFF
DNA: TGTGCCAGCAGCCGTAACGGACAGGGGGCCACTGAAGCTTTCTTT
D: TRBD1
V: TRBV3-1/TRBV3-2
size: .
J: TRBJ1-1

CDR3: CASSYPPRVTGTETQYF
DNA: TGTGCCAGCAGTTACCCACCCCGGGTGACAGGGACGGAGACCCAGTACTTC
D: TRBD1
V: TRBV6-7
size: .
J: TRBJ2-5

CDR3: CASSQLRDAKANYGYTF
DNA: TGTGCCAGCAGCCAACTCCGTGATGCGAAAGCTAACTATGGCTACACCTTC
D: .
V: TRBV14
size: .
J: TRBJ1-2

CDR3: CASSSSGLDSYEQYF
DNA: TGTGCCAGCAGTTCCTCGGGACTAGACTCCTACGAGCAGTACTTC
D: TRBD2
V: TRBV6-5
size: .
J: TRBJ2-7

CDR3: CASSYGTSAVETQYF
DNA: TGTGCCAGCAGTTACGGGACTAGCGCGGTCGAGACCCAGTACTTC
D: TRBD2
V: TRBV6-5
size: .
J: TRBJ2-5

CDR3: CASSQDLVGWGYTF
DNA: TGTGCCAGCAGCCAAGATCTTGTGGGCTGGGGCTACACCTTC
D: .
V: TRBV3-1/TRBV3-2
size: .
J: TRBJ1-2

CDR3: CASSDYYNSPLHF
DNA: TGTGCCAGCAGTGACTACTATAATTCACCCCTCCACTTT
D: .
V: TRBV2
size: .
J: TRBJ1-6

CDR3: CASSPDDRQRAFF
DNA: TGTGCCAGCAGCCCCGACGACAGGCAGAGGGCTTTCTTT
D: .
V: TRBV5-4
size: once
J: TRBJ1-1

CDR3: CASSEGLAGPNTGELFF
DNA: TGTGCCAGCAGCGAGGGACTAGCGGGGCCGAACACCGGGGAGCTGTTTTTT
D: TRBD2
V: TRBV7-3
size: .
J: TRBJ2-2

CDR3: CATEDSRGTEAFF
DNA: TGTGCCACCGAAGACTCTAGGGGCACTGAAGCTTTCTTT
D: .
V: TRBV6-5
size: few
J: TRBJ1-1

CDR3: CASSSTGISGNTIYF
DNA: TGTGCCAGCAGCTCAACAGGGATCTCTGGAAACACCATATATTTT
D: .
V: TRBV7-2
size: .
J: TRBJ1-3

CDR3: CASSYRASGSTDTQYF
DNA: TGTGCCAGCAGTTACCGGGCTAGCGGGAGCACAGATACGCAGTATTTT
D: TRBD2
V: TRBV6-2/TRBV6-3
size: .
J: TRBJ2-3

CDR3: CASSSFRAGYTF
DNA: TGTGCCAGCAGTTCGTTCAGGGCTGGCTACACCTTC
D: .
V: TRBV28
size: .
J: TRBJ1-2